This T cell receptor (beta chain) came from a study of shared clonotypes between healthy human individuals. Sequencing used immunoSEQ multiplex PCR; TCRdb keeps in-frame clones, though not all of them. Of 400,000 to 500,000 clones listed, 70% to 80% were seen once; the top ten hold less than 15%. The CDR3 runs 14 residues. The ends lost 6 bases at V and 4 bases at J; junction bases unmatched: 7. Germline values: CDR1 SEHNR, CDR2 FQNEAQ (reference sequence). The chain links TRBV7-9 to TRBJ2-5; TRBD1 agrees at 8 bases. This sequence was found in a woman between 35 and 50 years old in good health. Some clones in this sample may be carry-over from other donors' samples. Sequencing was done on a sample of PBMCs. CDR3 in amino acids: CASSWGTGGETQYF. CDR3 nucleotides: TGTGCCAGCAGTTGGGGGACAGGTGGAGAGACCCAGTACTTC.